The clone carrying this T cell receptor (beta chain) is medium-sized (0.01 to 0.1%) in the sample. Its antigen is not known. The data derive from a study of T-cell memory formation after mild COVID-19. Findings of the study overall: The study found balanced CD4/CD8 in clones contracting day 15 to 85 and a CD4+ lean in later expanders.

This CDR3 is built from 16 residues. The germline V gene encodes CDR1 SGHRS and CDR2 YFSETQ. V lost 4 bases, J lost 2 bases, and 13 bases lay in between. TCRdb analysed the 5' RACE reads with MiXCR anew, one entry per CDR3 protein. This table has tens of thousands of distinct CDR3 sequences, about a tenth appearing once. This receptor was identified in a man aged 18 to 29 who had mild COVID-19 (a few samples of this study predate the infection). Cell type and time point are not known. The V and J genes are TRBV5-1 and TRBJ2-6; D possibly corresponds to TRBD2 (6 bases). Sequenced input: PBMCs or a T cell subset sorted from them (not recorded which). The CDR3 loop reads CASSTTSGAGANVLTF. The CDR3 DNA is TGCGCCAGCAGCACCACCTCGGGGGCTGGGGCCAACGTCCTGACTTTC.